The subject of this entry is one T cell receptor (beta chain). This entry is derived from a study of control samples from healthy donors and cancer patients. Profiling relied on immunoSEQ multiplex PCR, and the TCRdb table lists in-frame clones only, not all of them. The repertoire holds 60,000 to 75,000 clones, with around 80% as singletons. This CDR3 spans 15 amino acids. The V gene end was trimmed by 2 bases and the J gene end by 2 bases; junction bases not matched to a gene: 5. CDR1 and CDR2 (germline): MNHNS, SASEGT. This clonotype originated in a man in his fifties or sixties in good health. The J gene is TRBJ1-2, the V gene TRBV6-1; 7 bases map to TRBD1. Source material: blood. The CDR3 DNA follows: TGTGCCAGCAGTGAATGGGACAGACTCAACTATGGCTACACCTTC. Protein product: CASSEWDRLNYGYTF.